This TCR beta chain was retrieved from a study of T cell repertoires in cytomegalovirus infection (dated by TCRdb to the late 2010s). Regarding the research as a whole: Alongside well-studied HLA-B-restricted epitopes, the peptide stimulations were aimed at recently identified HLA-C-restricted CMV epitopes, whose presentation resists viral immunomodulation. Donor HLA type was relevant to the analysis, because carriage of CMV infection together with the matching HLA type was indicated by public TCR beta signatures.

The treatment or condition tag for this specimen amounts to: in vitro stimulation with specific CMV peptide epitopes to enrich CMV-specific T cells. Sequencing instrument: Illumina HiSeq 1500. The public reads were quality trimmed at Q25 with fastp and then assembled into clones with MiXCR by TCRdb, keeping productive beta chains. Identical CDR3 protein sequences are pooled into one entry, listed with their most common genes and DNA. Recorded for this sample are under 350,000 distinct CDR3 sequences; approximately 22% of them occurred a single time. The ten biggest clones cover approximately 20% of the sample. Here is what the overall study found, with its caveats: In both this cohort and an independent roughly 350-donor cohort, the cumulative frequency of public TCR beta family members distinguished carriers of CMV infection plus the relevant HLA type. The ex vivo response was dominated by HLA-C-restricted CMV-specific TCR beta clonotypes, which also provided the single most frequent clonotype in two of eight donors.

This clonotype was detected a few times. It lacks a known antigen. Per-nucleotide qualities are absent, and no much larger clonotype sits a single base away. V was cut back by 2 bases and J by 3 bases, leaving a gap of 13 bases between them. CDR1 is given as SEHNR and CDR2 as FQNEAQ, both from the germline V gene (reference sequence). Measured from the cysteine to the phenylalanine, the CDR3 is 15 residues long. Only CDR3 DNA is held: 45 bases, read in frame from base 1. This receptor chain uses TRBV7-9 and TRBJ1-1; no D segment can be confidently identified. The TCR originated in a human donor in good health (CMV status not recorded). Some clones in this sample may be carry-over from other donors' samples. The specimen was cultured PBMCs, collected from culture after CMV antigen stimulation. The nucleotide sequence is TGTGCCAGCAGCTTAAGTGGCGGCCGCTACACTGAAGCTTTCTTT. This codes for CASSLSGGRYTEAFF. With the portions outside the CDR3 filled from the reference TRBV7-9 and TRBJ1-1 genes, the complete variable region becomes DTGVSQNPRHKITKRGQNVTFRCDPISEHNRLYWYRQTLGQGPEFLTYFQNEAQLEKSRLLSDRFSAERPKGSFSTLEIQRTEQGDSAMYLCASSLSGGRYTEAFFGQGTRLTVV.